This section outlines one T cell receptor beta chain sequence together with its context. The entry originates in a study of blood T cell repertoires in COVID-19. Study in general: Samples taken during acute and convalescent COVID-19 were collected in the United States, Italy and Spain. T cells, B-cell-depleted T cells, or PBMCs provided the cDNA or gDNA that served as material.

In the source study's methods: Amplification of reference gene primers provided the estimated nucleated cell counts. Sequencing used immunoSEQ multiplex PCR; TCRdb keeps in-frame clones, though not all of them. The V and J calls and the clone size are those of that table, but D and trimming were determined from the DNA. The sample lists more than 110,000 clones, about three quarters occurring once. CDR3 size: 14 residues. Germline CDR1 and CDR2: SGHVS and FQNEAQ. V lost 4 bases and J lost 5, with 14 bases in between. Sequences were obtained from peripheral blood. The origin of this receptor is a woman over 75 with active or convalescent COVID-19. The genes are TRBV7-8 and TRBJ1-1; D is perhaps TRBD1 (6 bases). The CDR3 sequence: CASSSTGFWTEAFF. CDR3 nucleotides: TGTGCCAGCAGCTCCACAGGGTTTTGGACTGAAGCTTTCTTT.